The source of this TCR beta chain is a study of CD8 T cells in ankylosing spondylitis. Study-wide points: A TCR beta motif of under ten highly homologous variants appeared characteristic of ankylosing spondylitis blood. Certain motif variants had earlier appeared in reactive arthritis synovial fluid and blood.

The TCR beta libraries were generated through quantitative 5'-RACE incorporating molecular barcodes. TCRdb reprocessed the 5' RACE reads via MiXCR and lists one record per CDR3 protein. The sample includes tens of thousands of distinct CDR3 sequences, under 5% of them seen just once. This clonotype has at least ten counts. Its antigen is currently unknown. The sequence came from a female donor with ankylosing spondylitis or in good health (not recorded which). Material for sequencing was blood, either unsorted or a sorted T cell fraction (not recorded which).

The chain's CDR3 is CASSSALSGGVAYNEQFF. The DNA of the CDR3 is TGTGCCAGCAGCTCAGCGCTGAGCGGGGGGGTCGCCTACAATGAGCAGTTCTTC. V gene TRBV9 combines with J gene TRBJ2-1; 10 positions agree with TRBD2. The CDR3 contains 18 residues. Germline V gene lookup returns CDR1 SGDLS and CDR2 YYNGEE. Trimming at V came to 4 bases and at J to 2 bases, leaving 12 bases not matched to a gene.